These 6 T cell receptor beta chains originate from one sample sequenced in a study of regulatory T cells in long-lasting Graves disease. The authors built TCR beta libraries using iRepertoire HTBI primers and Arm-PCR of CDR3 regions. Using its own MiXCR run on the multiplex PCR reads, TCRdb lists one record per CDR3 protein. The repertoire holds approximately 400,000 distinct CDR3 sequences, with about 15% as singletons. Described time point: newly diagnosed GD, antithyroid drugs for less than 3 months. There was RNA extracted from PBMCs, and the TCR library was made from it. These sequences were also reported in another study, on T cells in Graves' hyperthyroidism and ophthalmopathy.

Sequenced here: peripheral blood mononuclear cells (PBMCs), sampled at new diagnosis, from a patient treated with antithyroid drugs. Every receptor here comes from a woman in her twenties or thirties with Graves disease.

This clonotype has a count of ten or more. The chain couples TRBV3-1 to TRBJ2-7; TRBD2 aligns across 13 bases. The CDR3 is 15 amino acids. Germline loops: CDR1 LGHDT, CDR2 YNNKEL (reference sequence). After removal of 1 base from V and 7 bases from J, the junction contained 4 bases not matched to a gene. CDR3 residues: CASSQGLAGGQEQYF. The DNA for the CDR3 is TGTGCCAGCAGCCAAGGACTAGCGGGGGGTCAGGAGCAGTACTTC.

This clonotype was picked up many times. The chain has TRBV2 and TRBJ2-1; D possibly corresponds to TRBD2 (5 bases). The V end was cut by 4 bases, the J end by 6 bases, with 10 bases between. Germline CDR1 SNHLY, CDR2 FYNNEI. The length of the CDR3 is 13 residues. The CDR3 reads CASSVVGLNEQFF. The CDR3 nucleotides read TGTGCCAGCAGTGTAGTCGGACTCAATGAGCAGTTCTTC. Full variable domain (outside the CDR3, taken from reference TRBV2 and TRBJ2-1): EPEVTQTPSHQVTQMGQEVILRCVPISNHLYFYWYRQILGQKVEFLVSFYNNEISEKSEIFDDQFSVERPDGSNFTLKIRSTKLEDSAMYFCASSVVGLNEQFFGPGTRLTVL.

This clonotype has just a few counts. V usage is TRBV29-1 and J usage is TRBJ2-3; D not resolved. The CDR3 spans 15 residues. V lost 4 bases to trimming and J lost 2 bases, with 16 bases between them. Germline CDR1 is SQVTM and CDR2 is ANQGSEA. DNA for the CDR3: TGCAGCGTTGGAGTGCCGAAGCCTCACACAGATACGCAGTATTTT. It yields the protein CSVGVPKPHTDTQYF.

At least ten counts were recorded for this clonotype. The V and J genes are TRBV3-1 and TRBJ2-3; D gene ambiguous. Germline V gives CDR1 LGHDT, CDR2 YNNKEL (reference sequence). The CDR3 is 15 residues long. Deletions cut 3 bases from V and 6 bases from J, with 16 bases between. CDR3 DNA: TGTGCCAGCAGCCAGGGGTTGCAACTTGGGGATACGCAGTATTTT. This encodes CASSQGLQLGDTQYF.

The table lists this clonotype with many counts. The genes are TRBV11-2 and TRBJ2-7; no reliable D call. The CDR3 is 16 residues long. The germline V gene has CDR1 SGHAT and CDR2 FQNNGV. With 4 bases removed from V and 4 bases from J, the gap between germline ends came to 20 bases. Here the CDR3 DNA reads TGTGCCAGCAGCTATTGGGCTTTCCGAGACGTATACGAGCAGTACTTC. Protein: CASSYWAFRDVYEQYF.

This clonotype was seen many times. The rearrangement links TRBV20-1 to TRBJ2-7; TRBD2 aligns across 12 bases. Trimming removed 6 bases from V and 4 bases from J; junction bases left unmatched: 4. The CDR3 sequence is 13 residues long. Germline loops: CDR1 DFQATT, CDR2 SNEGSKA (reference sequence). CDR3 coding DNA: TGCAGTGCCCCCGGACTAGCGGGATACGAGCAGTACTTC. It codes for CSAPGLAGYEQYF.